The sequence of this T cell receptor (beta chain) was determined in a study of T cell repertoires and leukemia-associated antigens. Across the whole study: Effective reads per sample ranged from roughly 3.3 to 5.5 million.

V lost 6 bases to trimming and J lost 8 bases, with 10 bases between them. The CDR3 length is 12 residues. Per germline, CDR1 SNHLY and CDR2 FYNNEI. Without fetal bovine serum, CD3+ T cells were rested overnight. Study observations and caveats: No direct test of specificity or function was done for expanded clones. The four groups had similar numbers of Vbeta, Jbeta genes and CDR3s.

This clonotype was found many times. The antigen remains undetermined. TCRdb reprocessed the 5' RACE reads with MiXCR, giving one entry per CDR3 protein. The sample holds roughly 12,000 distinct CDR3 sequences, about two fifths seen once. The V call is TRBV2, the J call TRBJ2-2; tentatively, D is TRBD1 (5 bases). Sequencing was done on a sample of CD3+ T cells sorted from blood and cultured. This clonotype was obtained from a female donor in good health. This chain's CDR3 is CASRPDSGELFF. The CDR3 nucleotides are TGTGCCAGCAGGCCCGACAGTGGGGAGCTGTTTTTT.